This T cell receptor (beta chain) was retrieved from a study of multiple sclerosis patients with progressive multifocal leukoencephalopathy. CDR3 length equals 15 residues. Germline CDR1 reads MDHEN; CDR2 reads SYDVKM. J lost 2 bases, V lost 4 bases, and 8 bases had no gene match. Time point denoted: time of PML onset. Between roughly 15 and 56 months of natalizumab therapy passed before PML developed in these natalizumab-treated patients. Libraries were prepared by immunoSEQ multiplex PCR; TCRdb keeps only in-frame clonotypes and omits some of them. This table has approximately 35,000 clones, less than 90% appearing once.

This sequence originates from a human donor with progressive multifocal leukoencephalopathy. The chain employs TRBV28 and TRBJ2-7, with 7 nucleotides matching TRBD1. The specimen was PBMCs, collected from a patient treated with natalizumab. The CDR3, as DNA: TGTGCCAGCAGTTCTCGACAGGGAAGGGCCTACGAGCAGTACTTC. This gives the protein CASSSRQGRAYEQYF. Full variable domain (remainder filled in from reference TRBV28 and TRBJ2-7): DVKVTQSSRYLVKRTGEKVFLECVQDMDHENMFWYRQDPGLGLRLIYFSYDVKMKEKGDIPEGYSVSREKKERFSLILESASTNQTSMYLCASSSRQGRAYEQYFGPGTRLTVT.